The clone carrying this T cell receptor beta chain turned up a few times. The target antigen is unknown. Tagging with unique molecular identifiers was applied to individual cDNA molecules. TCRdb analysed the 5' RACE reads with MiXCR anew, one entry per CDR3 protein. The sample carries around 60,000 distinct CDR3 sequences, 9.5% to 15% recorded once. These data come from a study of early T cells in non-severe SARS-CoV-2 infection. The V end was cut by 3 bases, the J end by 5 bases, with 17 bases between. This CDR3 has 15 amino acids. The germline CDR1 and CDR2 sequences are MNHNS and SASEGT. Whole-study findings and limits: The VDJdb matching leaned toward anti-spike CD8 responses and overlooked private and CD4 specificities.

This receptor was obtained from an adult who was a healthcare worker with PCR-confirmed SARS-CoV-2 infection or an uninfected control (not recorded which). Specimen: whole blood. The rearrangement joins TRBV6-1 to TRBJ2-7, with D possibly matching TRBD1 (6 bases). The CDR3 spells CASSERGSGTNEQYF. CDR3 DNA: TGTGCCAGCAGTGAGAGGGGTTCTGGGACAAACGAGCAGTACTTC.